The rows below give T cell receptor beta chains drawn from one sample of a study of blood T cell repertoires in COVID-19. Only in-frame clones appear in the TCRdb table, and some are missing; sequencing was by immunoSEQ multiplex PCR. The sample records tens of thousands of clones, approximately 90% being singletons. The sequenced sample was peripheral blood. Receptors were obtained from a man in his sixties or seventies with active or convalescent COVID-19. CDR3s include the opening cysteine and the closing phenylalanine or tryptophan. The D gene is left open where the match is weak. Rows may omit the clone size; those that give it use once, few, many or a size class.

clone_size cdr3_length j_call v_call d_call cdr3_aa cdr3_nt
. 13 TRBJ1-5 TRBV10-3 . CAISGQDNQPQHF TGTGCCATCAGTGGACAGGATAATCAGCCCCAGCATTTT
. 14 TRBJ1-1 TRBV11-2 TRBD1 CASSLTGGNTEAFF TGTGCCAGCAGCTTGACAGGGGGGAACACTGAAGCTTTCTTT
. 14 TRBJ1-5 TRBV7-2 . CASSPRGGNQPQHF TGTGCCAGCAGCCCTCGGGGGGGAAATCAGCCCCAGCATTTT
once 14 TRBJ1-1 TRBV5-1 . CASSSGDLNTEAFF TGCGCCAGCAGCTCCGGGGACTTGAACACTGAAGCTTTCTTT
. 12 TRBJ2-1 TRBV14 . CASSLLYNEQFF TGTGCCAGCAGCCTCCTCTACAATGAGCAGTTCTTC
. 14 TRBJ1-1 TRBV7-2 . CASSSLGGVTEAFF TGTGCCAGCAGCTCCCTGGGGGGGGTCACTGAAGCTTTCTTT
. 18 TRBJ2-3 TRBV28 . CASSSPQGPFGVTDTQYF TGTGCCAGCAGTTCCCCTCAGGGGCCATTTGGGGTCACAGATACGCAGTATTTT
. 15 TRBJ1-5 TRBV19 TRBD1 CASSMGQGGNQPQHF TGTGCCAGTAGTATGGGACAGGGAGGGAATCAGCCCCAGCATTTT
. 14 TRBJ2-3 TRBV6-2/TRBV6-3 . CASSSSGSTDTQYF TGTGCCAGCAGTTCTTCAGGTAGCACAGATACGCAGTATTTT
. 14 TRBJ1-4 TRBV5-1 . CASSLGQTNEKLFF TGCGCCAGCAGCTTGGGACAGACTAATGAAAAACTGTTTTTT
. 16 TRBJ2-1 TRBV28 . CASSPLRSTSYNEQFF TGTGCCAGCAGCCCACTGCGGTCCACCTCCTACAATGAGCAGTTCTTC
. 14 TRBJ1-6 TRBV30 TRBD1 CAWTRQGIVTPLHF TGTGCCTGGACCCGACAGGGGATCGTAACACCCCTCCACTTT
few 12 TRBJ1-2 TRBV2 . CASSELGYGYTF TGTGCCAGCAGTGAACTAGGCTATGGCTACACCTTC
. 13 TRBJ2-7 TRBV5-1 . CASSSGQGYEQYF TGCGCCAGCAGCTCGGGTCAGGGTTACGAGCAGTACTTC
. 14 TRBJ1-2 TRBV7-2 . CASSDLGHGYGYTF TGTGCCAGCAGTGACCTGGGGCATGGCTATGGCTACACCTTC
once 14 TRBJ1-1 TRBV6-6 TRBD1 CASSSGQGNTEAFF TGTGCCAGCAGTTCGGGACAGGGAAACACTGAAGCTTTCTTT
few 17 TRBJ1-1 TRBV18 . CASSPNRLGQSNTEAFF TGTGCCAGCTCACCAAACCGACTCGGACAGTCGAACACTGAAGCTTTCTTT
. 12 TRBJ1-2 TRBV5-4 . CASSRGRDGYTF TGTGCCAGCAGCCGTGGCCGGGATGGCTACACCTTC
. 13 TRBJ1-1 TRBV27 . CASSFMGGTEAFF TGTGCCAGCAGTTTTATGGGGGGCACTGAAGCTTTCTTT
. 14 TRBJ1-3 TRBV5-4 TRBD1 CASTETGEGNTIYF TGTGCCAGCACCGAAACAGGGGAGGGAAACACCATATATTTT
. 13 TRBJ2-5 TRBV25-1 . CASRGAPRETQYF TGTGCCAGCAGGGGGGCGCCCCGGGAGACCCAGTACTTC
. 16 TRBJ1-6 TRBV5-4 TRBD1 CASSTAGTGSYSPLHF TGTGCCAGCAGCACAGCCGGGACAGGGTCTTATTCACCCCTCCACTTT